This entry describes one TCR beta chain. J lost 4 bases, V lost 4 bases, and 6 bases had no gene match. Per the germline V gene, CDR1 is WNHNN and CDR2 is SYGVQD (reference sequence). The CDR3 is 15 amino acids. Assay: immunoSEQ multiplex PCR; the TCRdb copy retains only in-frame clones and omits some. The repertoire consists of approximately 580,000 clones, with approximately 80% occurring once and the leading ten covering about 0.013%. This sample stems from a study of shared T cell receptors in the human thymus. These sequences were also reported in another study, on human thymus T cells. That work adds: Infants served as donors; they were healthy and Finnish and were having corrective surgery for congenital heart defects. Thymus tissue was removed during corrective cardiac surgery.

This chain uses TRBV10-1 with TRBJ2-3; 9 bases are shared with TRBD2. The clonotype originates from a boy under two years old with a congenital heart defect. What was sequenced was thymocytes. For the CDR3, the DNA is TGCGCCAGCAGTGCGTCGGGACTAGCAGCAGATACGCAGTATTTT. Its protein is CASSASGLAADTQYF.